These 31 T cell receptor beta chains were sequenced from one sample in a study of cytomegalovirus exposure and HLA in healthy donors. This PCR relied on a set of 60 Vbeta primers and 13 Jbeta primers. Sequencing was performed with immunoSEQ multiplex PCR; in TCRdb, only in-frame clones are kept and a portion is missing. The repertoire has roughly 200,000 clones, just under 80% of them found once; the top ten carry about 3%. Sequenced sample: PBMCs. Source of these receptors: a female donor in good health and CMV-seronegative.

CDR3 sequence: CASSLRGSIANEKLFF. As DNA, the CDR3 is TGTGCCAGCAGCCTCAGGGGTTCAATTGCTAATGAAAAACTGTTTTTT. V and J are TRBV7-9 and TRBJ1-4; D perhaps matches TRBD1 (6 bases). Germline assignment: CDR1 SEHNR and CDR2 FQNEAQ (reference sequence). The V gene lost 5 bases and the J gene lost 3 bases, with 16 bases spanning the gap. This CDR3 is built from 16 residues. Full variable domain (missing parts from reference TRBV7-9 and TRBJ1-4): DTGVSQNPRHKITKRGQNVTFRCDPISEHNRLYWYRQTLGQGPEFLTYFQNEAQLEKSRLLSDRFSAERPKGSFSTLEIQRTEQGDSAMYLCASSLRGSIANEKLFFGSGTQLSVL.

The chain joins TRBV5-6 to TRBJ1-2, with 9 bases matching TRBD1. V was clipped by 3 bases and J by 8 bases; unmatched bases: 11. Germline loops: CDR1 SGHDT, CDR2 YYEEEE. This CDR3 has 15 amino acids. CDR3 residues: CASSSWGQGGVGYTF. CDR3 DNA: TGTGCCAGCAGCTCGTGGGGACAGGGAGGCGTCGGCTACACCTTC.

The DNA of the CDR3 is TGTGCCACCAGCAGAGATTTAGCCAGCGGGACCTACGAGCAGTACTTC. Encoded protein: CATSRDLASGTYEQYF. This chain links TRBV15 with TRBJ2-7; 7 positions match TRBD2. Germline V gene lookup returns CDR1 LNHNV and CDR2 YYDKDF (reference sequence). V gave up 0 bases and J gave up 2 bases; unmatched junction bases: 7. This CDR3 contains 16 residues.

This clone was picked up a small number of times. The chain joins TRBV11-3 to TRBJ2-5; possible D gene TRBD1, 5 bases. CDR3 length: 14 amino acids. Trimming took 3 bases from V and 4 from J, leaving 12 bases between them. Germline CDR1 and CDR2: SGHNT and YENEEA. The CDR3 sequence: CASSLNRPAETQYF. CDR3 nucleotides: TGTGCCAGCAGCTTGAACAGGCCTGCAGAGACCCAGTACTTC.

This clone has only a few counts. CDR3 residues: CASSPPGSGREAFF. For the CDR3, the DNA is TGTGCCAGCAGTCCGCCAGGGTCAGGGCGTGAAGCTTTCTTT. The chain carries TRBV28 and TRBJ1-1; TRBD1 is a possible D gene (5 bases). Germline V lookup: CDR1 MDHEN, CDR2 SYDVKM. This CDR3 spans 14 amino acids. V was trimmed by 5 bases and J by 7 bases, leaving 17 bases between them.

The CDR3 DNA reads TGTGCCTGGATGGGCAGGGTTGAGCAGTTCTTC. As protein: CAWMGRVEQFF. The V call is TRBV30, the J call TRBJ2-1; D is perhaps TRBD1 (5 bases). CDR1 GTSNPN and CDR2 SVGIG come from the germline V gene (reference sequence). The CDR3 has 11 amino acids. The V gene lost 4 bases and the J gene lost 9 bases, with 10 bases spanning the gap.

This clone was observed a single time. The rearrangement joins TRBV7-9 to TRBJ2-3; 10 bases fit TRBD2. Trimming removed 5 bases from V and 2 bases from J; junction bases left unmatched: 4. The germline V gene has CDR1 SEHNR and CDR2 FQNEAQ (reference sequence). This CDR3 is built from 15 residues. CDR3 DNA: TGTGCCAGCAGCGCCAGCGGGGGGGTCACAGATACGCAGTATTTT. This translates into CASSASGGVTDTQYF. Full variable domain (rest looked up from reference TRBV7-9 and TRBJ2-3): DTGVSQNPRHKITKRGQNVTFRCDPISEHNRLYWYRQTLGQGPEFLTYFQNEAQLEKSRLLSDRFSAERPKGSFSTLEIQRTEQGDSAMYLCASSASGGVTDTQYFGPGTRLTVL.

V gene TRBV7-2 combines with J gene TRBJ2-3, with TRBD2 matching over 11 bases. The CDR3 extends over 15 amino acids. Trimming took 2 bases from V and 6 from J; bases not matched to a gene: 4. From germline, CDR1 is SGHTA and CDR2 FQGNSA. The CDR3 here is CASSLTSGRLDTQYF. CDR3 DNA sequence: TGTGCCAGCAGCTTAACTAGCGGGAGATTGGATACGCAGTATTTT.

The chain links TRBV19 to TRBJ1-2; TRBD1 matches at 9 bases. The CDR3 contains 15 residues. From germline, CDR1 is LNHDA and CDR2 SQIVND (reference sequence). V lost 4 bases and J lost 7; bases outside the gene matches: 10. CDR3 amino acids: CASSSPGQGSSGYTF. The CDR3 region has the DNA TGTGCCAGTAGTAGTCCGGGACAGGGATCCTCTGGCTACACCTTC.

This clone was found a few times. The CDR3 DNA reads TGCGCCAGCAGCCAAAGGTCAACAGCCGCCGACGAGCAGTACTTC. Its protein product is CASSQRSTAADEQYF. The V gene is TRBV4-1, the J gene TRBJ2-7; unclear D gene. This CDR3 region has 15 residues. Trimming removed 2 bases at V and 5 bases at J, with 16 bases between. Germline V gene lookup returns CDR1 MGHRA and CDR2 YSYEKL.

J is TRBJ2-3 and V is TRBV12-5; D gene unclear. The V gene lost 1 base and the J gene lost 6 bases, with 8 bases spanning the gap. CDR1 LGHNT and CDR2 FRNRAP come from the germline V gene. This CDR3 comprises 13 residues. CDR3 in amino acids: CASGLERGDTQYF. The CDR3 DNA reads TGTGCTAGTGGTTTGGAGCGTGGCGATACGCAGTATTTT.

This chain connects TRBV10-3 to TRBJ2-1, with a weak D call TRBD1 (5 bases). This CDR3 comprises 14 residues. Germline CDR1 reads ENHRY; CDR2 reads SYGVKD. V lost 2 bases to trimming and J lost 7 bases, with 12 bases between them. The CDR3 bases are TGTGCCATCAGTGAGCTCCGACAGCCTAATGAGCAGTTCTTC. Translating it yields CAISELRQPNEQFF.

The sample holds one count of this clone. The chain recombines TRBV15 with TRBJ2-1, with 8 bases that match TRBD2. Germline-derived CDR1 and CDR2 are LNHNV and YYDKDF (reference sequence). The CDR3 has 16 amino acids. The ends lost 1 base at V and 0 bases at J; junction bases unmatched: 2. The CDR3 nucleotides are TGTGCCACCAGCAGAGCTAGCGGGCGCTCCTACAATGAGCAGTTCTTC. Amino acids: CATSRASGRSYNEQFF.

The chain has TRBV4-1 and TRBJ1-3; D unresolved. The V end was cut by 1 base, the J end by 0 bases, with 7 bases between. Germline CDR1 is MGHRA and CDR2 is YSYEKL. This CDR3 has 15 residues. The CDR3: CASSQGYSSGNTIYF. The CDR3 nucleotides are TGCGCCAGCAGCCAAGGGTACAGCTCTGGAAACACCATATATTTT.

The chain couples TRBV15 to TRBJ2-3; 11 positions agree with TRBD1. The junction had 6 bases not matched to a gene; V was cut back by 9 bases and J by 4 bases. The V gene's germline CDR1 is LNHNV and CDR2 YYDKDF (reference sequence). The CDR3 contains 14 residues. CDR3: CATTDRGQSDTQYF. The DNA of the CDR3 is TGTGCCACGACGGACAGGGGGCAATCAGATACGCAGTATTTT.

The CDR3 DNA is TGTGCCAGCAGCTTAGGGGTTGCGTCCGGAGATGGCTACACCTTC. Protein: CASSLGVASGDGYTF. The rearrangement links TRBV11-3 to TRBJ1-2; unclear D gene. V lost 1 base to trimming and J lost 6 bases, with 15 bases between them. This CDR3 region has 15 residues. Looked up from germline, CDR1 is SGHNT and CDR2 is YENEEA.

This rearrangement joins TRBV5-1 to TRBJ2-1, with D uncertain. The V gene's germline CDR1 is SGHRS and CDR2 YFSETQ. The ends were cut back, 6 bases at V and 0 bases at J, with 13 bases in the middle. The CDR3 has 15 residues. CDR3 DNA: TGCGCCAGCACCTGGATGAGCGACTCCTACAATGAGCAGTTCTTC. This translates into CASTWMSDSYNEQFF. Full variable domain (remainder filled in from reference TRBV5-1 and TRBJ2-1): KAGVTQTPRYLIKTRGQQVTLSCSPISGHRSVSWYQQTPGQGLQFLFEYFSETQRNKGNFPGRFSGRQFSNSRSEMNVSTLELGDSALYLCASTWMSDSYNEQFFGPGTRLTVL.

The CDR3 loop reads CASSDGTSGGITDTQYF. CDR3 DNA: TGTGCCAGCAGTGACGGCACTAGCGGGGGGATCACAGATACGCAGTATTTT. This sequence joins TRBV6-4 and TRBJ2-3, with 12 nucleotides matching TRBD2. The V gene end was trimmed by 2 bases and the J gene end by 2 bases; junction bases not matched to a gene: 5. In germline, CDR1 is MRHNA, CDR2 SNTAGT. There are 17 residues in the CDR3.

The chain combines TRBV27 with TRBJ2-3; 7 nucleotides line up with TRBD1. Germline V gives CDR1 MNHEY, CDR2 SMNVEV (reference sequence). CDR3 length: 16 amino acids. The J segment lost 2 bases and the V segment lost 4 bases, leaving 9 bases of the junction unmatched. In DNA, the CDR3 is TGTGCCAGCAGTTCCACAGGGGTTTATCCCACAGATACGCAGTATTTT. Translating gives CASSSTGVYPTDTQYF.

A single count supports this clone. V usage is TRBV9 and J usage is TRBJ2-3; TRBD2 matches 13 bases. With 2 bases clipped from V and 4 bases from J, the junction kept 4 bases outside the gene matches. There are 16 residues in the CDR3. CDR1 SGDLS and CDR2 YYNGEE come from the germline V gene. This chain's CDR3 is CASSVRLAGGADTQYF. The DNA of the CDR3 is TGTGCCAGCAGCGTCCGACTAGCGGGAGGTGCAGATACGCAGTATTTT.

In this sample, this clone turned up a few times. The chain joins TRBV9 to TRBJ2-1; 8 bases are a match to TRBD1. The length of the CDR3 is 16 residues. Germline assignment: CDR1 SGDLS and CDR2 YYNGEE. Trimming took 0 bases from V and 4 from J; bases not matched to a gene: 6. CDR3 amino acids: CASSVATGGIYNEQFF. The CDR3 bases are TGTGCCAGCAGCGTAGCTACAGGGGGGATATACAATGAGCAGTTCTTC.

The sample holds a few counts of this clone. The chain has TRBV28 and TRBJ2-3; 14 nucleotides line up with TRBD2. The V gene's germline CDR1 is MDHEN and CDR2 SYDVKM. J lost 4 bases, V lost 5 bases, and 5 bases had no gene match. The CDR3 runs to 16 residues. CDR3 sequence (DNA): TGTGCCAGCAGTCTGGGACTAGCGGGAGTGGCAGATACGCAGTATTTT. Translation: CASSLGLAGVADTQYF.

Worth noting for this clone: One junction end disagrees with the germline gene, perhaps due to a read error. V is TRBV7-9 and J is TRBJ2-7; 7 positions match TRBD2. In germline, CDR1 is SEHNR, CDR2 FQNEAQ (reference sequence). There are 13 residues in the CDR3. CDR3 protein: CSSSPVGGFEQYF. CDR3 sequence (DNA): TGTTCCAGCAGCCCTGTCGGGGGGTTCGAGCAGTACTTC.

The CDR3 loop reads CSVLSGTGGYTDTQYF. The CDR3 region has the DNA TGCAGCGTTCTGTCCGGGACAGGGGGCTACACAGATACGCAGTATTTT. The chain is built from TRBV29-1 and TRBJ2-3; 12 positions agree with TRBD1. This CDR3 region has 16 residues. Germline V gives CDR1 SQVTM, CDR2 ANQGSEA. The V and J ends lost 5 bases and 2 bases, in that order; junction bases with no gene match: 8.

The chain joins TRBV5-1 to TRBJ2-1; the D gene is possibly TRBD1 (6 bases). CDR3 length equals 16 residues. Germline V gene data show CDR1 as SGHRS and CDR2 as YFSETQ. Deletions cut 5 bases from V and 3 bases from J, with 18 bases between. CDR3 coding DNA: TGCGCCAGCAGTCCAAACTTCCGACAGGACTACAATGAGCAGTTCTTC. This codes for CASSPNFRQDYNEQFF.

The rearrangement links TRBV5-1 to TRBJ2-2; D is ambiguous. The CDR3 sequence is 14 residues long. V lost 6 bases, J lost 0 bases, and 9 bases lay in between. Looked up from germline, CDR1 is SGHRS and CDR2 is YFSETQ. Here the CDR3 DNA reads TGCGCCAGCACCCCCTTAACGAACACCGGGGAGCTGTTTTTT. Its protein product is CASTPLTNTGELFF.

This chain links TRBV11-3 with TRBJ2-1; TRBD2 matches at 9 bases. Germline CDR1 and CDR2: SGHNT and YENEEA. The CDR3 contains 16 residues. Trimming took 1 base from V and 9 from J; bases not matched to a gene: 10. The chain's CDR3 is CASSLGSGGHQGEQFF. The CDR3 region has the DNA TGTGCCAGCAGCTTAGGTAGCGGGGGCCACCAAGGTGAGCAGTTCTTC.

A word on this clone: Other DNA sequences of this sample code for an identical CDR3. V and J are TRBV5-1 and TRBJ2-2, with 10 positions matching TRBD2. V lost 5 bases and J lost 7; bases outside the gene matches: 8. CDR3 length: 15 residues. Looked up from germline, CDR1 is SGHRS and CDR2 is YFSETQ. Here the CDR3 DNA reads TGCGCCAGCAGAGGAGCGGGGGGGCCTGGCGGGGAGCTGTTTTTT. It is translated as CASRGAGGPGGELFF.

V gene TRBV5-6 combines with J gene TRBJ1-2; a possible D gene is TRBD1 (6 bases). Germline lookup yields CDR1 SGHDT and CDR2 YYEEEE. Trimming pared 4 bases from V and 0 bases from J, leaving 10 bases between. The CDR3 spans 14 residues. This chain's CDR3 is CASSQDRSNYGYTF. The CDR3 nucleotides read TGTGCCAGCAGCCAGGACAGATCTAACTATGGCTACACCTTC.

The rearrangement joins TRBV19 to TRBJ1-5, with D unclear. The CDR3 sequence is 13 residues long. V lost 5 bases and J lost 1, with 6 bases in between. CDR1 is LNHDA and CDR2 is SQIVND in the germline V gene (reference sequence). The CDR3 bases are TGTGCCAGTAGTGAGGCAAGCAATCAGCCCCAGCATTTT. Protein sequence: CASSEASNQPQHF.

The CDR3 protein is CASSISAGNTIYF. As DNA, the CDR3 is TGTGCCAGCAGTATCTCTGCTGGAAACACCATATATTTT. V and J are TRBV25-1 and TRBJ1-3; D is unclear. The CDR3 runs to 13 residues. CDR1 is MGHDK and CDR2 is SYGVNS in the germline V gene. Trimming left V 5 bases short and J 2 bases short, with 7 bases between. The full variable domain, with the rest looked up from reference TRBV25-1 and TRBJ1-3, is EADIYQTPRYLVIGTGKKITLECSQTMGHDKMYWYQQDPGMELHLIHYSYGVNSTEKGDLSSESTVSRIRTEHFPLTLESARPSHTSQYLCASSISAGNTIYFGEGSWLTVV.